Below are 26 T cell receptor beta chains sequenced from a single sample in a study of blood T cells in healthy people across ages. A second PCR, run for roughly 7 to 12 cycles, used a sample-barcoded 5' primer plus a J-beta primer mix. TCRdb reprocessed the 5' RACE reads with MiXCR, giving one entry per CDR3 protein. The data show some 800,000 distinct CDR3 sequences, more than 40% seen once. The sequenced sample was blood. These receptors came from a man aged 55 to 70 in good health.

This rearrangement joins TRBV6-2 or TRBV6-3 to TRBJ2-6, with TRBD1 as a possible D gene (5 bases). V lost 5 bases to trimming and J lost 0 bases, with 14 bases between them. CDR1 and CDR2 (germline): MNHEY, SVGEGT. The CDR3 totals 17 residues. The chain's CDR3 is CASSHLRTRSGANVLTF. The CDR3 DNA sequence: TGTGCCAGCAGTCATTTGAGGACACGCTCTGGGGCCAACGTCCTGACTTTC.

A word on this clonotype: The junction differs from germline at one of its ends, possibly a read error. The chain links TRBV12-5 to TRBJ2-1; D ambiguous. The CDR3 consists of 13 residues. Germline V gene data show CDR1 as LGHNT and CDR2 as FRNRAP. CDR3 in DNA: TGTGCTAGTGGTGTGGTACCGGATAATGAGCAGTTCTTC. Amino acids: CASGVVPDNEQFF.

The genes are TRBV5-1 and TRBJ2-1; 12 bases align to TRBD2. The length of the CDR3 is 14 residues. Trimming cost V 7 bases and J 7 bases; bases outside gene matches: 6. CDR1 is SGHRS, CDR2 YFSETQ, per germline. In nucleotides, the CDR3 is TGCGCCAGCGGCCTAGCGGGGGGGCGGAATGAGCAGTTCTTC. It yields the protein CASGLAGGRNEQFF. Complete variable domain (other parts from reference TRBV5-1 and TRBJ2-1): KAGVTQTPRYLIKTRGQQVTLSCSPISGHRSVSWYQQTPGQGLQFLFEYFSETQRNKGNFPGRFSGRQFSNSRSEMNVSTLELGDSALYLCASGLAGGRNEQFFGPGTRLTVL.

CDR3 amino acids: CASSDLERAFF. In DNA form, the CDR3 reads TGCGCCAGCAGTGATTTGGAACGGGCTTTCTTT. The chain uses TRBV10-2 and TRBJ1-1; D call uncertain. V was pared by 3 bases and J by 11 bases, with 10 bases between. There are 11 residues in the CDR3. CDR1 is WSHSY, CDR2 SAAADI, per germline.

A few counts support this clonotype. CDR3: CASSMTSLPDTQYF. CDR3 bases: TGTGCCAGCAGTATGACTAGTCTCCCAGATACGCAGTATTTT. The gene calls are TRBV12-3 or TRBV12-4 and TRBJ2-3, with D possibly matching TRBD2 (6 bases). The CDR3 is made up of 14 amino acids. V was cut by 5 bases and J by 4 bases, with 13 bases left in between.

The chain joins TRBV6-5 to TRBJ2-1; D is possibly TRBD2 (5 bases). The closer fit of TRBJ2-7 to the DNA end suggests the J call may be wrong. The length of the CDR3 is 16 residues. Germline V gene data show CDR1 as MNHEY and CDR2 as SVGAGI. CDR3 loop: CASRLGAVSSYNEQYF. In DNA, the CDR3 is TGTGCCAGCAGATTGGGAGCAGTCAGCTCCTACAATGAGCAGTACTTC.

This clonotype turned up a few times. The chain uses TRBV6-5 and TRBJ1-2; possible D gene TRBD1, 5 bases. The CDR3 loop spans 10 amino acids. Germline CDR1 is MNHEY and CDR2 is SVGAGI. The V and J ends lost 10 bases and 8 bases respectively, with 11 bases between them. The CDR3 sequence is CATWGKGYTF. The CDR3 nucleotides read TGTGCCACCTGGGGGAAGGGCTACACCTTC.

The V gene is TRBV5-1, the J gene TRBJ2-7; 8 bases match TRBD2. The J call may be mistaken, given a closer DNA end match to TRBJ2-5. CDR3 size: 14 residues. Germline values: CDR1 SGHRS, CDR2 YFSETQ. The CDR3 sequence is CASSKAGGVETQYF. The CDR3 region has the DNA TGCGCCAGCAGCAAGGCCGGGGGGGTGGAGACCCAGTACTTC.

This clonotype was seen more than once but under ten times. The chain recombines TRBV12-3 or TRBV12-4 with TRBJ1-4; 8 bases are a match to TRBD1. The CDR3 runs to 15 residues. V dropped 5 bases and J dropped 5; count of bases not matched to a gene: 7. CDR3 protein: CASSDKRDRNEKLFF. The CDR3 DNA reads as TGTGCCAGCAGTGACAAAAGGGACAGGAATGAAAAACTGTTTTTT.

J is TRBJ2-1 and V is TRBV6-2 or TRBV6-3; possible D gene TRBD1, 5 bases. This CDR3 has 18 amino acids. V was cut by 4 bases and J by 0 bases, with 19 bases left in between. The germline gives CDR1 MNHEY, CDR2 SVGEGT. CDR3: CASSSPPMTVSSYNEQFF. As DNA, the CDR3 is TGTGCCAGCAGTTCACCCCCAATGACAGTCAGCTCCTACAATGAGCAGTTCTTC.

V usage is TRBV5-1 and J usage is TRBJ2-5; TRBD2 matches at 7 bases. CDR1 and CDR2 (germline): SGHRS, YFSETQ. V shed 0 bases, J shed 2 bases, and the junction held 4 bases outside the gene matches. The CDR3 is 15 residues long. The CDR3 DNA sequence: TGCGCCAGCAGCTTGGAGTGGGGGGGTCAAGAGACCCAGTACTTC. Translating gives CASSLEWGGQETQYF.

This clonotype has just a few counts. This chain connects TRBV20-1 to TRBJ2-1, with D unresolved. Trimming shortened V by 0 bases and J by 0 bases, and 9 bases separated the two germline ends. The CDR3 spans 15 residues. Germline V lookup: CDR1 DFQATT, CDR2 SNEGSKA (reference sequence). CDR3 amino acids: CSARDRISSYNEQFF. DNA of the CDR3: TGCAGTGCTAGAGATCGAATCAGCTCCTACAATGAGCAGTTCTTC.

The chain carries TRBV20-1 and TRBJ1-5; D uncertain. V lost 3 bases and J 5 bases, leaving 11 bases between the germline ends. Germline CDR1 and CDR2: DFQATT and SNEGSKA (reference sequence). The CDR3 consists of 13 residues. The CDR3 sequence: CSARKQWDQPQHF. For the CDR3, the DNA is TGCAGTGCTAGGAAACAGTGGGATCAGCCCCAGCATTTT.

This clonotype occurred a few times. The J gene is TRBJ2-3, the V gene TRBV6-1; D call uncertain. Trimming removed 6 bases at V and 2 bases at J, with 15 bases between. Germline CDR1 is MNHNS and CDR2 is SASEGT. CDR3 length: 15 residues. As DNA, the CDR3 is TGTGCCAGCAGAGGGCCTCGGGCCTCCACAGATACGCAGTATTTT. As protein: CASRGPRASTDTQYF.

Worth noting for this clonotype: This may stem from a read error, because a much larger clone lies one nucleotide away. V and J are TRBV5-1 and TRBJ2-7; 9 positions match TRBD1. The J segment lost 6 bases and the V segment lost 3 bases, leaving 7 bases of the junction unmatched. The CDR3 length is 14 residues. Germline-derived CDR1 and CDR2 are SGHRS and YFSETQ. CDR3 amino acids: CASSSGQGGCEQYF. Written as DNA, the CDR3 is TGCGCCAGCAGCTCGGGACAGGGAGGCTGCGAGCAGTACTTC.

This clonotype appeared a few times. This CDR3 reads CAISEGQGGYGYTF. CDR3 sequence (DNA): TGTGCCATCAGTGAAGGGCAGGGGGGGTATGGCTACACCTTC. This chain joins TRBV10-3 and TRBJ1-2; TRBD1 matches 7 bases. V shed 3 bases and J 5 bases; nucleotides not matched to a gene: 6. The CDR3 runs to 14 residues. CDR1 ENHRY and CDR2 SYGVKD come from the germline V gene.

The gene calls are TRBV4-1 and TRBJ2-5; 8 positions match TRBD2. Germline V gene lookup returns CDR1 MGHRA and CDR2 YSYEKL. The junction had 7 bases not matched to a gene; V was cut back by 0 bases and J by 1 base. The CDR3 runs to 17 residues. This CDR3 is CASSQDLAGGLQETQYF. The CDR3 DNA follows: TGCGCCAGCAGCCAAGATCTTGCGGGGGGACTCCAAGAGACCCAGTACTTC.

The V and J genes are TRBV4-1 and TRBJ1-2, with D maybe TRBD1 (6 bases). The CDR3 has 12 residues. V lost 5 bases to trimming and J lost 8 bases, with 12 bases between them. Germline loops: CDR1 MGHRA, CDR2 YSYEKL. Here the CDR3 DNA reads TGCGCCAGCAGCGAGGGGGTCAGCGGCTACACCTTC. It specifies CASSEGVSGYTF.

The V gene is TRBV5-1, the J gene TRBJ2-1, with D unresolved. The V end was cut by 3 bases, the J end by 2 bases, with 12 bases between. This CDR3 contains 15 residues. The germline gives CDR1 SGHRS, CDR2 YFSETQ. CDR3 amino acids: CASSYSWPPYNEQFF. As DNA, the CDR3 is TGCGCCAGCAGCTACTCGTGGCCACCCTACAATGAGCAGTTCTTC.

This chain joins TRBV7-9 and TRBJ2-2, with 9 bases aligning to TRBD1. V lost 6 bases, J lost 6 bases, and 11 bases stayed unmatched. The germline V gene encodes CDR1 SEHNR and CDR2 FQNEAQ (reference sequence). The CDR3 totals 16 residues. The CDR3 protein is CASRSPGQGYAGELFF. In DNA, the CDR3 is TGTGCCAGCAGGTCTCCGGGACAGGGTTACGCCGGGGAGCTGTTTTTT.

The chain joins TRBV7-2 to TRBJ2-7; D unclear. Germline V gene lookup returns CDR1 SGHTA and CDR2 FQGNSA. The V end was cut by 0 bases, the J end by 0 bases, with 9 bases between. This CDR3 has 15 amino acids. The CDR3 coding sequence is TGTGCCAGCAGCTTAGCACCGGACCTCTCCTACGAGCAGTACTTC. Protein: CASSLAPDLSYEQYF.

The gene calls are TRBV11-3 and TRBJ1-2, with a possible D match to TRBD1 (5 bases). Trimming stripped 5 bases from V and 4 bases from J, with 8 bases between. Germline-derived CDR1 and CDR2 are SGHNT and YENEEA. This CDR3 spans 12 amino acids. CDR3 amino acids: CASSGGPYGYTF. The CDR3 region has the DNA TGTGCCAGCAGCGGGGGACCCTATGGCTACACCTTC.

The DNA of the CDR3 is TGTGCCAGTAGGTCGGACAGGGGGAACAATGAGCAGTTCTTC. The encoded protein is CASRSDRGNNEQFF. The V gene is TRBV19, the J gene TRBJ2-1; TRBD1 agrees at 10 bases. The junction had 4 bases not matched to a gene; V was cut back by 6 bases and J by 5 bases. Germline assignment: CDR1 LNHDA and CDR2 SQIVND (reference sequence). The CDR3 extends over 14 amino acids.

This chain links TRBV2 with TRBJ2-7; D is possibly TRBD2 (5 bases). Per the germline V gene, CDR1 is SNHLY and CDR2 is FYNNEI. The CDR3 consists of 12 residues. Trimming shortened V by 7 bases and J by 0 bases, and 7 bases separated the two germline ends. In DNA, the CDR3 is TGTGCCAGCACTCGGGACTCCTACGAGCAGTACTTC. It specifies CASTRDSYEQYF.

This chain connects TRBV14 to TRBJ2-2, with D unresolved. Between the trimmed V and J ends, which lost 0 bases and 4 bases, there was a span of 12 bases. CDR3 length equals 16 residues. Germline V CDR1 and CDR2: SGHDN, FVKESK. The DNA of the CDR3 is TGTGCCAGCAGCCAAGATTCACGGCCAGTCACCGGGGAGCTGTTTTTT. The encoded protein is CASSQDSRPVTGELFF.

This clonotype was seen only a few times. CDR3: CASSSTIGEQYF. The CDR3 coding sequence is TGTGCCAGCAGCTCCACCATAGGGGAGCAGTACTTC. The V and J genes are TRBV7-6 and TRBJ2-7, with unresolved D. Trimming removed 4 bases at V and 7 bases at J, with 11 bases between. CDR1 SGHVS and CDR2 FNYEAQ come from the germline V gene. The CDR3 has 12 residues.